This TCR beta chain stems from a study of OX40 agonist ivuxolimab in advanced cancers. Turning to the study itself: Dose-escalation patients suffered from hepatocellular carcinoma, melanoma, renal cell or head and neck cancer. A partial response was reached by three patients: one with hepatocellular carcinoma and two with cutaneous melanoma.

Findings and caveats of the study: By week 6 at 0.1 to 3.0 mg/kg, blood CD4+ and CD8+ T cells had expanded clonally.

As for this clone: The target antigen is unknown.

Assay used: immunoSEQ multiplex PCR; TCRdb lists only in-frame clones, some missing. The table includes about 36,000 clones, around three quarters detected once. The sequence was collected from an adult with an advanced solid tumor such as melanoma, head and neck, liver or kidney cancer. The material sequenced was CD4+ or CD8+ T cells sorted from blood, taken in a trial of the OX40 agonist ivuxolimab.

The CDR3 region has the DNA TGTGCCTGGAGTTTAGGCATTGCGAACACCGGGGAGCTGTTTTTT. Amino acids: CAWSLGIANTGELFF. The V and J genes are TRBV30 and TRBJ2-2, with D hard to call. V lost 2 bases to trimming and J lost 0 bases, with 10 bases between them. The CDR3 has 15 amino acids. Germline loops: CDR1 GTSNPN, CDR2 SVGIG (reference sequence).